This record concerns one T cell receptor beta chain sequence. This sample was included in a study of blood T cell repertoires in COVID-19. Study details: The samples span acute and convalescent COVID-19 from the United States, Italy and Spain. PBMCs, B-cell-depleted T cells, or T cells were the source of the cDNA or gDNA that made up the material.

In the study's own analysis: Estimates of nucleated cell counts were drawn from the amplification of reference gene primers. Clones were read by immunoSEQ multiplex PCR, and TCRdb kept only the in-frame ones, dropping some. D and trimming come from the DNA, and the V and J calls and clone size come from that table. The data contain about 360,000 clones, approximately 86% of them singletons. V was cut by 7 bases and J by 5 bases, with 17 bases left in between. CDR1 and CDR2 from the germline V gene are SNHLY and FYNNEI. The CDR3 consists of 15 residues. During active infection, Seattle patients enrolled and were then monitored through disease.

Material for sequencing was peripheral blood. The clonotype originates from a woman aged 60-75 years with COVID-19, enrolled during active disease. The chain links TRBV2 to TRBJ2-2; the D is unclear. CDR3 loop: CASTPRRKETGELFF. CDR3 in DNA: TGTGCCAGCACCCCGCGGAGAAAGGAGACCGGGGAGCTGTTTTTT.